This TCR beta chain comes out of a study of blood T cell repertoires in COVID-19. Overall study context: The study drew acute and convalescent COVID-19 samples from the United States, Italy and Spain.

The V gene lost 2 bases and the J gene lost 8 bases, with 3 bases spanning the gap. The CDR3 is 10 residues long. Germline CDR1 is MNHEY and CDR2 is SVGAGI. TCRdb's table, derived via immunoSEQ multiplex PCR, lists solely in-frame clones and lacks some. The sample includes about 210,000 clones, around 86% of them seen just once. The specimen sequenced was PBMCs or T cells enriched from blood (not recorded which). V usage is TRBV6-5 and J usage is TRBJ1-2; D remains unclear. This receptor was obtained from a young man in a cohort exposed to, infected with or recovered from COVID-19 (not recorded which). The DNA for the CDR3 is TGTGCCAGCAGTTACCTAGGCTACACCTTC. Translation: CASSYLGYTF.